The 6 T cell receptor beta chains below were found in one sample sequenced in a study of blood T cell repertoires in COVID-19. Measured with immunoSEQ multiplex PCR; TCRdb has only the in-frame clones, and not every one. The data show over 350,000 clones, more than 85% seen once. Sequencing was done on a sample of peripheral blood. Receptors were obtained from a woman in her twenties or thirties with acute or convalescent COVID-19.

The chain employs TRBV5-1 and TRBJ1-3; 7 nucleotides agree with TRBD1. V gave up 4 bases and J gave up 4 bases; unmatched junction bases: 8. This CDR3 comprises 15 residues. Germline loops: CDR1 SGHRS, CDR2 YFSETQ. The DNA for the CDR3 is TGCGCCAGCAGCGTGGAACAGGGGCCGGGAAACACCATATATTTT. Translated, it gives CASSVEQGPGNTIYF.

This chain connects TRBV13 to TRBJ2-5; no reliable D call. V was trimmed by 0 bases and J by 4 bases, leaving 6 bases between them. CDR1 and CDR2 from the germline V gene are PRHDT and FYEKMQ (reference sequence). The CDR3 contains 13 residues. The CDR3 sequence is CASSLGSRETQYF. In DNA, the CDR3 is TGTGCCAGCAGCTTAGGCTCCAGAGAGACCCAGTACTTC.

The chain couples TRBV30 to TRBJ2-3, with TRBD2 identical over 11 bases. CDR1 is GTSNPN, CDR2 SVGIG, per germline (reference sequence). The CDR3 extends over 17 amino acids. The V gene end was trimmed by 0 bases and the J gene end by 3 bases; junction bases not matched to a gene: 8. The CDR3 coding sequence is TGTGCCTGGAGTGTAGGATTTAGCGGGGGGGTTACAGATACGCAGTATTTT. It yields the protein CAWSVGFSGGVTDTQYF.

The chain employs TRBV5-1 and TRBJ2-3; 10 bases line up with TRBD2. The V segment lost 1 base and the J segment 5 bases; nucleotides outside the gene matches: 4. There are 15 residues in the CDR3. Germline V CDR1 and CDR2: SGHRS, YFSETQ. The CDR3 is CASSLSGGAGDTQYF. In DNA form, the CDR3 reads TGCGCCAGCAGCTTGAGCGGGGGGGCCGGAGATACGCAGTATTTT.

The sample holds one count of this clone. The V gene is TRBV4-2, the J gene TRBJ1-1, with D maybe TRBD1 (6 bases). CDR1 is LGHNA and CDR2 is YNFKEQ in the germline V gene. This CDR3 has 14 amino acids. The V gene lost 5 bases and the J gene lost 4 bases, with 14 bases spanning the gap. CDR3 loop: CASSTRTAFTEAFF. As DNA, the CDR3 is TGTGCCAGCAGCACCCGGACAGCTTTCACTGAAGCTTTCTTT.

The chain combines TRBV20-1 with TRBJ2-4, with 10 positions matching TRBD2. Trimming cost V 3 bases and J 5 bases; bases outside gene matches: 4. The CDR3 covers 14 residues. Germline CDR1 reads DFQATT; CDR2 reads SNEGSKA (reference sequence). The CDR3 region has the DNA TGCAGTGCTAGTAGCGGGGGGCTGGAAAACATTCAGTACTTC. Protein sequence: CSASSGGLENIQYF.